This T cell receptor (beta chain) was sequenced during a study of siplizumab effects on memory and regulatory T cells. Notes on the study in general: Naive T cells were seemingly more diverse than memory cells, and major contributions to the alloresponse seemed to be made by them. Roughly 75-97% of dividing CD4+ or CD8+ clones were without an attributable naive or memory phenotype. The average Treg-derived proportion among mappable alloreactive CD4+ clones was 55% to 75% with siplizumab versus around 26% in controls.

The CDR3 is 15 amino acids. In germline, CDR1 is SGHRS, CDR2 YFSETQ. With 1 base removed from V and 8 bases from J, the gap between germline ends came to 15 bases. Per-sample assaying covered 10^5 or so TCR templates. The method was immunoSEQ multiplex PCR; TCRdb's version includes in-frame clones alone and lacks a portion of them. The table includes some 100,000 clones, 85% to 95% detected once. Concerning this clone: Its specificity is unknown.

Sequencing was done on a sample of non-Treg CD4+ T cells sorted from blood. This chain connects TRBV5-1 to TRBJ1-4; tentative D call: TRBD1 (6 bases). This receptor was identified in a human donor in good health. CDR3 protein: CASSLFTGRIEKLFF. The DNA for the CDR3 is TGCGCCAGCAGCTTGTTCACAGGGAGGATCGAAAAACTGTTTTTT.